This is a list of T cell receptor beta chains from one sample in a study of blood T cell repertoires in COVID-19. Method: immunoSEQ multiplex PCR; TCRdb's copy keeps in-frame clones and lacks some. The repertoire holds 410,000 or so clones, with roughly 90% as singletons. Input material: peripheral blood. These receptors all stem from a woman aged 40 to 50 with COVID-19, enrolled during active disease. Each CDR3 is given with its conserved first and last residue. The order of the fields is J gene, clone size, D gene, V gene, CDR3 protein, CDR3 DNA. The D gene is left open where the match is weak. Clone size appears in some rows only: once, few, many, or a class for an expanded clone.

j_gene: TRBJ2-1; abundance: once; d_gene: -; v_gene: TRBV18; CDR3aa: CASSPSEDEQFF; CDR3nt: TGTGCCAGCTCACCTTCGGAGGATGAGCAGTTCTTC
j_gene: TRBJ1-1; abundance: -; d_gene: -; v_gene: TRBV7-2; CDR3aa: CASSLVRETEAFF; CDR3nt: TGTGCCAGCAGCTTAGTTCGAGAAACTGAAGCTTTCTTT
j_gene: TRBJ1-2; abundance: -; d_gene: -; v_gene: TRBV7-2; CDR3aa: CASSLGPGANYGYTF; CDR3nt: TGTGCCAGCAGCTTAGGTCCGGGGGCTAACTATGGCTACACCTTC
j_gene: TRBJ2-2; abundance: -; d_gene: -; v_gene: TRBV19; CDR3aa: CATDPTEQGTGELFF; CDR3nt: TGTGCCACAGACCCAACCGAACAGGGAACCGGGGAGCTGTTTTTT
j_gene: TRBJ1-5; abundance: -; d_gene: TRBD1; v_gene: TRBV2; CDR3aa: CASSGTGGSNQPQHF; CDR3nt: TGTGCCAGCAGTGGTACAGGGGGGAGCAATCAGCCCCAGCATTTT
j_gene: TRBJ2-5; abundance: -; d_gene: TRBD2; v_gene: TRBV5-1; CDR3aa: CASSRGGTVQETQYF; CDR3nt: TGCGCCAGCAGCCGGGGGGGTACAGTTCAAGAGACCCAGTACTTC
j_gene: TRBJ1-5; abundance: -; d_gene: TRBD1; v_gene: TRBV6-5; CDR3aa: CASSITGDSNQPQHF; CDR3nt: TGTGCCAGCAGTATTACAGGGGATAGCAATCAGCCCCAGCATTTT
j_gene: TRBJ1-6; abundance: -; d_gene: -; v_gene: TRBV19; CDR3aa: CASTERPGGNSPLHF; CDR3nt: TGTGCCAGTACCGAACGTCCCGGAGGAAATTCACCCCTCCACTTT
j_gene: TRBJ1-1; abundance: -; d_gene: TRBD1; v_gene: TRBV13; CDR3aa: CASSAWTGETEAFF; CDR3nt: TGTGCCAGCAGCGCTTGGACAGGGGAGACTGAAGCTTTCTTT
j_gene: TRBJ1-2; abundance: once; d_gene: -; v_gene: TRBV7-2; CDR3aa: CASSSPVQGIYGYTF; CDR3nt: TGTGCCAGCAGCTCCCCGGTCCAGGGTATCTATGGCTACACCTTC
j_gene: TRBJ1-6; abundance: -; d_gene: TRBD1; v_gene: TRBV7-2; CDR3aa: CASSSGQGNSPLHF; CDR3nt: TGTGCCAGCAGCTCTGGACAGGGTAATTCACCCCTCCACTTT
j_gene: TRBJ2-1; abundance: once; d_gene: -; v_gene: TRBV3-1/TRBV3-2; CDR3aa: CASSQSSGEQFF; CDR3nt: TGTGCCAGCAGCCAGAGTTCGGGTGAGCAGTTCTTC
j_gene: TRBJ2-1; abundance: once; d_gene: -; v_gene: TRBV6-2/TRBV6-3; CDR3aa: CASSSQGSYNEQFF; CDR3nt: TGTGCCAGCAGTTCACAGGGCTCCTACAATGAGCAGTTCTTC
j_gene: TRBJ1-1; abundance: -; d_gene: -; v_gene: TRBV6-2/TRBV6-3; CDR3aa: CASSRWEGGGTEAFF; CDR3nt: TGTGCCAGCAGCCGCTGGGAGGGTGGAGGCACTGAAGCTTTCTTT
j_gene: TRBJ2-1; abundance: -; d_gene: TRBD2; v_gene: TRBV6-5; CDR3aa: CASSSRLAGNEQFF; CDR3nt: TGTGCCAGCAGTTCGCGACTAGCGGGGAACGAGCAGTTCTTC
j_gene: TRBJ1-3; abundance: -; d_gene: TRBD1; v_gene: TRBV4-1; CDR3aa: CASSQDGGTGRLTIYF; CDR3nt: TGCGCCAGCAGCCAAGATGGGGGGACAGGGAGACTTACCATATATTTT
j_gene: TRBJ2-5; abundance: -; d_gene: -; v_gene: TRBV6-4; CDR3aa: CASSDWAASYVPQETQYF; CDR3nt: TGTGCCAGCAGTGACTGGGCAGCCTCCTACGTTCCCCAAGAGACCCAGTACTTC
j_gene: TRBJ1-4; abundance: -; d_gene: -; v_gene: TRBV4-3; CDR3aa: CASSQEARGSEKLFF; CDR3nt: TGCGCCAGCAGCCAGGAGGCACGGGGAAGTGAAAAACTGTTTTTT
j_gene: TRBJ1-1; abundance: -; d_gene: TRBD1; v_gene: TRBV19; CDR3aa: CASSRRRQGSNTEAFF; CDR3nt: TGTGCCAGTAGCCGACGCCGACAGGGTTCGAACACTGAAGCTTTCTTT
j_gene: TRBJ1-2; abundance: -; d_gene: -; v_gene: TRBV6-5; CDR3aa: CASSVHKLDGYTF; CDR3nt: TGTGCCAGCAGCGTACATAAGTTGGATGGCTACACCTTC
j_gene: TRBJ2-3; abundance: -; d_gene: -; v_gene: TRBV5-8; CDR3aa: CASSLRGTDTQYF; CDR3nt: TGTGCCAGCAGCTTACGGGGGACAGATACGCAGTATTTT
j_gene: TRBJ1-5; abundance: -; d_gene: -; v_gene: TRBV30; CDR3aa: CAWSVRGHGNQPQHF; CDR3nt: TGTGCCTGGAGTGTGAGGGGACACGGCAATCAGCCCCAGCATTTT
j_gene: TRBJ2-7; abundance: -; d_gene: -; v_gene: TRBV25-1; CDR3aa: CASSSRQGNAYEQYF; CDR3nt: TGTGCCAGCAGTTCCCGGCAGGGGAACGCCTACGAGCAGTACTTC
j_gene: TRBJ2-7; abundance: -; d_gene: -; v_gene: TRBV12-3/TRBV12-4; CDR3aa: CASSLGGRGEQYF; CDR3nt: TGTGCCAGCAGTTTAGGAGGCAGGGGCGAGCAGTACTTC
j_gene: TRBJ2-2; abundance: -; d_gene: -; v_gene: TRBV2; CDR3aa: CASSEVQAVGELFF; CDR3nt: TGTGCCAGCAGTGAAGTACAGGCTGTCGGGGAGCTGTTTTTT
j_gene: TRBJ2-7; abundance: -; d_gene: TRBD1; v_gene: TRBV11-3; CDR3aa: CASSRTGGYEQYF; CDR3nt: TGTGCCAGCAGCAGGACAGGGGGGTACGAGCAGTACTTC
j_gene: TRBJ1-1; abundance: -; d_gene: -; v_gene: TRBV7-9; CDR3aa: CASSLADGRETEAFF; CDR3nt: TGTGCCAGCAGCTTGGCAGACGGCCGGGAGACTGAAGCTTTCTTT
j_gene: TRBJ2-1; abundance: -; d_gene: TRBD2; v_gene: TRBV5-1; CDR3aa: CASSWGLAGSYNEQFF; CDR3nt: TGCGCCAGCAGCTGGGGACTAGCGGGTTCCTACAATGAGCAGTTCTTC
j_gene: TRBJ1-6; abundance: -; d_gene: TRBD1; v_gene: TRBV5-6; CDR3aa: CASRFTGERYNSPLHF; CDR3nt: TGTGCCAGCAGGTTCACAGGGGAAAGGTATAATTCACCCCTCCACTTT
j_gene: TRBJ2-3; abundance: -; d_gene: TRBD2; v_gene: TRBV11-2; CDR3aa: CASSLESGGPSDTQYF; CDR3nt: TGTGCCAGCAGCTTAGAATCGGGAGGGCCGTCGGATACGCAGTATTTT
j_gene: TRBJ2-7; abundance: -; d_gene: -; v_gene: TRBV10-3; CDR3aa: CAIRPQEGIYEQYF; CDR3nt: TGTGCCATCAGGCCTCAGGAGGGGATCTACGAGCAGTACTTC